This record looks at one T cell receptor beta chain sequence and its context. The antigen is undetermined. This record comes from a study of T cell repertoires in cytomegalovirus infection. CDR1 is DFQATT and CDR2 is SNEGSKA in the germline V gene (reference sequence). V was pared by 0 bases and J by 4 bases, with 7 bases between. The CDR3 runs 13 residues. TCRdb re-called the reads through MiXCR, storing one row per CDR3 protein. Seen here are some 920,000 distinct CDR3 sequences, about 33% observed once, and the top ten hold 13%. The chain uses TRBV20-1 and TRBJ1-5; unclear D gene. The sequence came from a human donor in good health (CMV status not recorded). Some clones in this sample may be carry-over from other donors' samples. The sequencing used cultured CD8+ T cells from PBMCs, collected from culture after CMV antigen stimulation. The CDR3 nucleotides are TGCAGTGCTAGAGATCTAGGGAATCAGCCCCAGCATTTT. Amino acid sequence: CSARDLGNQPQHF.